This paragraph covers one T cell receptor beta chain sequence. This record comes from a study of beta chain features in type 1 diabetes. Expressed TCRB transcripts were sequenced because the isolated RNA had all been reverse transcribed beforehand. Clones were sequenced by immunoSEQ multiplex PCR, and TCRdb holds only the in-frame ones, with some missing. The top ten hold 1.1% to 1.5% of the sample, which has about 140,000 clones, about 7% seen once. Looked up from germline, CDR1 is SGHVS and CDR2 is FQNEAQ. The CDR3 length is 16 residues. Losses at the gene ends were 1 base for V and 1 base for J; bases not matched to a gene: 3.

The sample consisted of central memory CD4+ T cells from blood. The TCR originated in a young woman in good health. The chain combines TRBV7-8 with TRBJ2-2; 7 bases agree with TRBD1. CDR3 protein: CASSLDRTGNTGELFF. CDR3 coding DNA: TGTGCCAGCAGCTTAGATAGGACAGGGAACACCGGGGAGCTGTTTTTT.